These 31 T cell receptor beta chains came from one sample sequenced in a study of T cell repertoires in cytomegalovirus infection. MiXCR, applied by TCRdb to the reads, yields one record per CDR3 protein. Among 100,000 or so distinct CDR3 sequences, around a quarter were seen once, and the ten largest hold more than 35%. The sample taken for sequencing was CD8+ T cells from PBMCs. These TCRs come from a human donor in good health (CMV status not recorded). Some clones in this sample may be carry-over from other donors' samples.

The chain combines TRBV12-3 or TRBV12-4 with TRBJ1-1; 7 nucleotides agree with TRBD1. The V segment lost 5 bases and the J segment 8 bases; nucleotides outside the gene matches: 5. This CDR3 comprises 12 residues. This CDR3 is CASSAGTVEAFF. DNA of the CDR3: TGTGCCAGCAGTGCCGGGACAGTGGAAGCTTTCTTT.

The table lists this clonotype with a few counts. The junction differs from germline at one of its ends, possibly a read error. The V and J genes are TRBV12-3 or TRBV12-4 and TRBJ2-7, with 9 bases that match TRBD1. This CDR3 is 11 amino acids long. The DNA of the CDR3 is TGTGCCAGCAGTTTAGGGCCGGACAGGGGCTTC. Translating gives CASSLGPDRGF.

Ten or more counts support this clonotype. J is TRBJ2-7 and V is TRBV28, with 8 bases lining up with TRBD1. CDR1 MDHEN and CDR2 SYDVKM come from the germline V gene. The CDR3 length is 17 residues. Trimming removed 11 bases from V and 2 bases from J; junction bases left unmatched: 20. The CDR3: CAVSSRNDRGYTYEQYF. CDR3 sequence (DNA): TGTGCCGTCAGCAGTCGGAACGACAGGGGCTACACCTACGAGCAGTACTTC.

The sample holds many counts of this clonotype. The chain links TRBV7-9 to TRBJ1-5; tentatively, D is TRBD1 (5 bases). Between the trimmed V and J ends, which lost 1 base and 4 bases, there was a span of 8 bases. The germline V gene encodes CDR1 SEHNR and CDR2 FQNEAQ (reference sequence). This CDR3 has 14 residues. CDR3 residues: CASSLVGANQPQHF. CDR3 nucleotide sequence: TGTGCCAGCAGCTTAGTAGGGGCTAATCAGCCCCAGCATTTT.

In its sample, this clonotype was seen many times. The chain has TRBV7-2 and TRBJ2-7; TRBD1 might be the D (5 bases). The CDR3 runs to 14 residues. Germline V CDR1 and CDR2: SGHTA, FQGNSA. Trimming pared 2 bases from V and 3 bases from J, leaving 11 bases between. CDR3 region: CASSLRGAGYEQYF. CDR3 coding DNA: TGTGCCAGCAGCTTACGTGGGGCCGGCTACGAGCAGTACTTC.

The J gene is TRBJ2-7, the V gene TRBV20-1; D is unclear. Trimming took off 3 bases at V and 3 bases at J, with 9 bases between the two ends. Germline loops: CDR1 DFQATT, CDR2 SNEGSKA (reference sequence). The CDR3 runs to 12 residues. The CDR3 DNA reads as TGCAGTGCTAGTAGCCTCCTCTACGAGCAGTACTTC. This translates into CSASSLLYEQYF.

The rearrangement links TRBV20-1 to TRBJ2-7; 9 nucleotides match TRBD1. Germline CDR1 reads DFQATT; CDR2 reads SNEGSKA (reference sequence). The CDR3 has 15 amino acids. With 2 bases clipped from V and 3 bases from J, the junction kept 8 bases outside the gene matches. CDR3 sequence reads: CSARPRTGDLYEQYF. The CDR3 DNA reads TGCAGTGCTAGACCCAGGACAGGGGACCTCTACGAGCAGTACTTC.

Many counts were recorded for this clonotype. The chain joins TRBV7-6 to TRBJ2-1, with D unclear. From germline, CDR1 is SGHVS and CDR2 FNYEAQ. The CDR3 totals 17 residues. The ends were cut back, 1 base at V and 8 bases at J, with 21 bases in the middle. This chain's CDR3 is CASSLEQIKIFGDEQFF. The CDR3 DNA reads as TGTGCCAGCAGCTTAGAACAGATAAAAATTTTTGGCGATGAGCAGTTCTTC.

This clonotype was observed a handful of times. The rearrangement joins TRBV5-6 to TRBJ1-1, with no clear D. From germline, CDR1 is SGHDT and CDR2 YYEEEE. This CDR3 is built from 12 residues. Between the trimmed V and J ends, which lost 0 bases and 7 bases, there was a span of 7 bases. CDR3: CASSLGTGEAFF. In DNA form, the CDR3 reads TGTGCCAGCAGCTTGGGTACGGGTGAAGCTTTCTTT.

This chain links TRBV20-1 with TRBJ2-7, with a possible D match to TRBD1 (6 bases). This CDR3 has 13 amino acids. CDR1 DFQATT and CDR2 SNEGSKA come from the germline V gene (reference sequence). The V gene lost 1 base and the J gene lost 6 bases, with 13 bases spanning the gap. Here the CDR3 DNA reads TGCAGTGCTAGAGTTCCACAGGGCCCCGAGCAGTACTTC. This translates into CSARVPQGPEQYF.

This clonotype was seen more than once but under ten times. The rearrangement links TRBV4-2 to TRBJ2-7; 11 bases map to TRBD2. CDR1 LGHNA and CDR2 YNFKEQ come from the germline V gene. This CDR3 has 15 residues. With 0 bases clipped from V and 4 bases from J, the junction kept 2 bases outside the gene matches. The DNA of the CDR3 is TGTGCCAGCAGCCAAGATCTAGCGGGGGGTTACGAGCAGTACTTC. As protein: CASSQDLAGGYEQYF.

This clonotype has a count of ten or more. The genes are TRBV5-5 and TRBJ2-3; possibly TRBD2 for D (6 bases). Germline CDR1 is SGHKS and CDR2 is YYEKEE (reference sequence). The CDR3 extends over 13 amino acids. The V gene lost 5 bases and the J gene lost 4 bases, with 11 bases spanning the gap. Here the CDR3 reads CASSTWGADTQYF. The CDR3, as DNA: TGTGCCAGCAGTACGTGGGGGGCAGATACGCAGTATTTT.

The V gene is TRBV10-3, the J gene TRBJ1-6, with 8 bases that match TRBD1. V dropped 2 bases and J dropped 10; count of bases not matched to a gene: 7. Germline CDR1 ENHRY, CDR2 SYGVKD. The CDR3 runs to 15 residues. CDR3 sequence: CAISENQGAQSPLHF. The CDR3, as DNA: TGTGCCATCAGTGAGAACCAGGGGGCCCAGTCACCCCTCCACTTT.

The rearrangement links TRBV7-8 to TRBJ2-3; 8 bases are shared with TRBD2. V dropped 3 bases and J dropped 0; count of bases not matched to a gene: 2. Germline CDR1 SGHVS, CDR2 FQNEAQ. CDR3 size: 15 residues. The CDR3 loop is CASSLTSESTDTQYF. The DNA for the CDR3 is TGTGCCAGCAGCTTGACTAGCGAGAGCACAGATACGCAGTATTTT.

The V and J genes are TRBV6-6 and TRBJ1-1; D is uncertain. Between the trimmed V and J ends, which lost 4 bases and 11 bases, there was a span of 14 bases. The CDR3 loop spans 12 amino acids. From germline, CDR1 is MNHNY and CDR2 SVGAGI (reference sequence). The CDR3 protein is CASSSLGVYAFF. DNA of the CDR3: TGTGCCAGCAGTTCCCTCGGGGTGTACGCTTTCTTT.

The CDR3 bases are TGCGCCAGCAGCTGGGACAGCAATCAGCCCCAGCATTTT. Protein product: CASSWDSNQPQHF. This chain connects TRBV4-1 to TRBJ1-5; D possibly corresponds to TRBD1 (5 bases). The ends were cut back, 5 bases at V and 1 base at J, with 6 bases in the middle. This CDR3 has 13 residues. Germline CDR1 is MGHRA and CDR2 is YSYEKL.

This clonotype was picked up many times. The chain combines TRBV7-6 with TRBJ2-7; 8 nucleotides agree with TRBD1. Germline CDR1 SGHVS, CDR2 FNYEAQ. The CDR3 is made up of 14 amino acids. With 5 bases clipped from V and 5 bases from J, the junction kept 8 bases outside the gene matches. Here the CDR3 DNA reads TGTGCCAGCAGCCGTAGGGGACAGGAACACGAGCAGTACTTC. Protein: CASSRRGQEHEQYF.

This chain links TRBV7-9 with TRBJ2-7; TRBD1 matches at 8 bases. The CDR3 totals 17 residues. Germline CDR1 SEHNR, CDR2 FQNEAQ (reference sequence). Trimming took 4 bases from V and 0 from J; bases not matched to a gene: 11. CDR3 protein: CASSSVSAGGRSYEQYF. CDR3 DNA sequence: TGTGCCAGCAGCTCGGTCTCAGCAGGGGGCCGCTCCTACGAGCAGTACTTC.

The chain is built from TRBV4-2 and TRBJ2-3, with a tentative D call TRBD1 (5 bases). The CDR3 totals 16 residues. The germline V and J ends were trimmed by 0 bases and 0 bases, with 10 bases remaining between them. Germline CDR1 LGHNA, CDR2 YNFKEQ. CDR3 DNA: TGTGCCAGCAGCCAAGAATCTGGGGCTAGCACAGATACGCAGTATTTT. It is translated as CASSQESGASTDTQYF.

V and J are TRBV12-3 or TRBV12-4 and TRBJ2-4; D is ambiguous. V lost 4 bases and J lost 0, with 19 bases in between. The CDR3 has 18 residues. For the CDR3, the DNA is TGTGCCAGCAGTTCAAATTTGGGAAGAGAGCTAGCCAAAAACATTCAGTACTTC. As protein: CASSSNLGRELAKNIQYF.

The V and J genes are TRBV5-4 and TRBJ2-7; D is possibly TRBD2 (6 bases). Germline loops: CDR1 SGHNT, CDR2 YYREEE (reference sequence). Trimming shortened V by 4 bases and J by 1 base, and 12 bases separated the two germline ends. The CDR3 runs 14 residues. The CDR3 region has the DNA TGTGCCAGCAGCCCCGGGAGCAGGTCCTACGAGCAGTACTTC. Translation: CASSPGSRSYEQYF.

Turning to this clonotype: Given a much more abundant clone one base away, this may be a read error. The genes are TRBV4-1 and TRBJ1-5; D perhaps matches TRBD1 (6 bases). CDR1 MGHRA and CDR2 YSYEKL come from the germline V gene. The V gene lost 0 bases and the J gene lost 0 bases, with 15 bases spanning the gap. This CDR3 spans 18 amino acids. CDR3 loop: CASSQELPGADSNQPQHF. The CDR3 coding sequence is TGCGCCAGCAGCCAAGAACTCCCGGGGGCTGATAGCAATCAGCCCCAGCATTTT.

The rearrangement joins TRBV7-6 to TRBJ1-3, with D unclear. The CDR3 is 15 amino acids. Germline V CDR1 and CDR2: SGHVS, FNYEAQ. Trimming removed 1 base at V and 4 bases at J, with 11 bases between. CDR3 sequence reads: CASSLVEGLGNTIYF. The CDR3 nucleotides read TGTGCCAGCAGCTTAGTAGAGGGCTTGGGAAACACCATATATTTT. Supplemented by reference TRBV7-6 and TRBJ1-3, the full variable domain reads GAGVSQSPRYKVTKRGQDVALRCDPISGHVSLYWYRQALGQGPEFLTYFNYEAQQDKSGLPNDRFSAERPEGSISTLTIQRTEQRDSAMYRCASSLVEGLGNTIYFGEGSWLTVV.

This clonotype occurred many times. The gene calls are TRBV15 and TRBJ2-7, with TRBD1 identical over 8 bases. The V gene's germline CDR1 is LNHNV and CDR2 YYDKDF (reference sequence). V lost 0 bases, J lost 3 bases, and 4 bases stayed unmatched. This CDR3 region has 15 residues. CDR3 nucleotide sequence: TGTGCCACCAGCAGAGATATGGACAGGGACTACGAGCAGTACTTC. This sequence encodes CATSRDMDRDYEQYF.

This clonotype has just a few counts. The rearrangement joins TRBV6-6 to TRBJ1-5; 7 positions agree with TRBD1. The CDR3 runs 16 residues. The junction had 13 bases not matched to a gene; V was cut back by 6 bases and J by 5 bases. CDR1 is MNHNY, CDR2 SVGAGI, per germline (reference sequence). In DNA, the CDR3 is TGTGCCAGCAGGAGCCGGGACAGCGGCTCCGATCAGCCCCAGCATTTT. Translation: CASRSRDSGSDQPQHF.

The chain joins TRBV7-6 to TRBJ1-5; D remains ambiguous. The length of the CDR3 is 14 residues. Germline assignment: CDR1 SGHVS and CDR2 FNYEAQ. Trimming removed 5 bases at V and 0 bases at J, with 8 bases between. CDR3 in amino acids: CASSSTASNQPQHF. The CDR3 bases are TGTGCCAGCAGCAGCACAGCTAGCAATCAGCCCCAGCATTTT.

This clonotype came up a few times. The chain links TRBV20-1 to TRBJ2-7, with D perhaps TRBD1 or TRBD2 (5 bases each). CDR1 is DFQATT and CDR2 is SNEGSKA in the germline V gene (reference sequence). Trimming removed 3 bases at V and 8 bases at J, with 11 bases between. The CDR3 contains 11 residues. The CDR3: CSASGQGQQYF. The CDR3 bases are TGCAGTGCTAGTGGGCAGGGACAGCAGTACTTC.

The chain employs TRBV6-2 or TRBV6-3 and TRBJ2-3, with 10 bases fitting TRBD2. The CDR3 sequence is 16 residues long. Germline lookup yields CDR1 MNHEY and CDR2 SVGEGT. V lost 3 bases to trimming and J lost 1 base; unmatched junction nucleotides: 4. The CDR3 is CASSYLAGAGTDTQYF. CDR3 DNA sequence: TGTGCCAGCAGTTATCTAGCGGGAGCGGGCACAGATACGCAGTATTTT.

This clonotype has a count of ten or more. This chain uses TRBV7-2 with TRBJ2-5, with 7 nucleotides matching TRBD1. CDR3 length: 14 residues. Germline CDR1 is SGHTA and CDR2 is FQGNSA. After removal of 5 bases from V and 3 bases from J, the junction contained 6 bases not matched to a gene. CDR3 loop: CASSPAGTEETQYF. CDR3 bases: TGTGCCAGCAGCCCAGCCGGGACAGAAGAGACCCAGTACTTC.

This clonotype showed up just a few times. The gene calls are TRBV11-2 and TRBJ2-1; D gene ambiguous. The CDR3 is 12 amino acids. Germline V gene sequence: CDR1 SGHAT, CDR2 FQNNGV. V was clipped by 5 bases and J by 10 bases, with 12 bases between them. As DNA, the CDR3 is TGTGCCAGCAGCCCGTATGAAGGAGAGCAGTTCTTC. Protein: CASSPYEGEQFF. The full variable domain, in which reference TRBV11-2 and TRBJ2-1 provide the parts outside the CDR3, is EAGVAQSPRYKIIEKRQSVAFWCNPISGHATLYWYQQILGQGPKLLIQFQNNGVVDDSQLPKDRFSAERLKGVDSTLKIQPAKLEDSAVYLCASSPYEGEQFFGPGTRLTVL.

This clonotype has ten or more counts. V gene TRBV10-3 combines with J gene TRBJ2-1, with 9 bases aligning to TRBD2. This CDR3 spans 17 amino acids. Trimming removed 3 bases from V and 0 bases from J; junction bases left unmatched: 6. Per the germline V gene, CDR1 is ENHRY and CDR2 is SYGVKD. The DNA of the CDR3 is TGTGCCATCAGTGAAGCTAGCGGGGATAGCTCCTACAATGAGCAGTTCTTC. Translating it yields CAISEASGDSSYNEQFF.